This TCR beta chain was identified during a study of CD8 T cells in ankylosing spondylitis. Study-wide results and caveats: For ankylosing spondylitis blood, a TCR beta motif of eight or nine highly homologous variants appeared characteristic.

For this clonotype: Its cognate antigen is unknown.

Each CDR3 protein is one row after TCRdb ran MiXCR on the 5' RACE reads. The sample carries roughly 700,000 distinct CDR3 sequences, 15% to 20% recorded once. The sequence came from a male donor with ankylosing spondylitis. What was sequenced was blood, either unsorted or a sorted T cell fraction (not recorded which).

The CDR3 DNA reads as TGCGCCAGCAGCCAAGATGTATGGGGCACTGAAGCTTTCTTT. This codes for CASSQDVWGTEAFF. The rearrangement joins TRBV4-1 to TRBJ1-1; D gene uncertain. This CDR3 contains 14 residues. Germline V gene lookup returns CDR1 MGHRA and CDR2 YSYEKL. Trimming took 0 bases from V and 4 from J, leaving 9 bases between them.